The entry below gives a single TCR beta chain sequence along with its context. Its antigen is still unknown. Per-base qualities were not stored, and no clone one base away is much larger. This specimen belongs to a study of blood T cell repertoires in COVID-19 (TCRdb year 2020). Context from the whole study: Samples covering the acute and convalescent phases of COVID-19 were provided by collaborators in the United States, Italy and Spain. The repertoires were released in a freely available public database meant as a resource for research on the immune response to SARS-CoV-2. Subjects who had been exposed to COVID-19, were actively infected with it, or had recovered from it provided the deeply sampled blood TCRbeta repertoires that made up the dataset. The prospective study material was composed of cDNA or gDNA derived from T cells, B-cell-depleted T cells, or PBMCs. Samples came from the ongoing ImmuneRACE study (first 160 participants) plus 1,254 subjects from 6 global collaborators. Sample metadata almost always included a de-identified subject ID, COVID-19 status, age in years and sex. Where available, HLA class I and class II types were taken from metadata supplied by the sample provider and were not determined by assay-based typing.

The full study reports these points: The amount of clinical and demographic metadata varied by source and participant and was provided uncurated.

TCRbeta CDR3 regions were amplified from genomic DNA by means of the immunoSEQ Assay, a bias-controlled multiplex PCR. In the paper's pipeline: The number of nucleated cells in each sample was estimated by amplification of reference gene primers within the assay. Sequence reads were collapsed and filtered to measure the absolute abundance of every unique TCRbeta CDR3 rearrangement. For each sample, productive Simpson clonality was calculated by taking the square root of Simpson's diversity index across productive rearrangements. Sourced from immuneACCESS, this table was stored by TCRdb with only in-frame sequences that have V and J called. A share of the clones is absent; for the studies checked, an unresolved V gene accounts for under half, and the remainder has no known explanation. V, J and clone size reflect that table, while D and trimming were determined from the DNA. Recorded for this sample are tens of thousands of clones; about nine tenths of them occurred a single time. Together, the top ten hold approximately 13% of the sample.

The collaborating institutions used their own protocols to collect whole blood in K2EDTA tubes. For TCRbeta analysis, collaborators shipped samples as frozen whole blood, isolated PBMCs, or DNA extracted from either of those sample types. Trimmed from V: 1 base; trimmed from J: 13 bases; junction bases lacking a gene match: 12. The germline V gene supplies CDR1 SGHTA and CDR2 FQGNSA. The CDR3 holds 14 amino acids from the cysteine to the phenylalanine. The only DNA kept is the CDR3, 42 bases in frame from the first base. This clonotype originated in a human donor in a cohort sampled during active COVID-19. The donor label of this sample is uncertain. The chain couples TRBV7-2 to TRBJ1-2, with 7 junctional bases fitting TRBD1. Sequencing input: peripheral blood. The CDR3 region reads CASSLGMARGRPTF. The nucleotides are TGTGCCAGCAGCTTAGGAATGGCGAGGGGGCGCCCCACCTTC.